This T cell receptor beta chain was identified during a study of cytomegalovirus exposure and HLA in healthy donors. V lost 3 bases and J lost 3, with 13 bases in between. The CDR3 spans 14 residues. CDR1 is SGHKS, CDR2 YYEKEE, per germline (reference sequence). Clones were sequenced by immunoSEQ multiplex PCR, and TCRdb holds only the in-frame ones, with some missing. The sample holds over 60,000 clones, roughly 96% seen once. The clonotype originates from a man between 18 and 35 years old in good health and CMV-seronegative. The genes are TRBV5-5 and TRBJ2-7, with D possibly TRBD2 on 5 matching bases. Specimen: PBMCs. The CDR3 sequence is CASSWRLGSYEQYF. In nucleotides, the CDR3 is TGTGCCAGCAGCTGGAGGCTAGGGAGCTACGAGCAGTACTTC.